The 27 T cell receptor beta chains below come from one sample, sequenced in a study of shared clonotypes between healthy human individuals. Here immunoSEQ multiplex PCR was the method, and the copy in TCRdb shows in-frame clones only, minus some. Of over 2 million clones in the sample, about 95% are singletons; the top ten hold approximately 1.2%. Naive CD8 isolation took CD45RO-negative cells positively selected for CCR7 and excluded terminally differentiated effector memory CD45RA+ cells. Sequencing used naive CD8+ T cells sorted from blood. The receptors derive from a man between 18 and 29 years old in good health.

CDR3 DNA sequence: TGTGCCAGTAAGGCGGGGGGGAACACTGAAGCTTTCTTT. Protein product: CASKAGGNTEAFF. The chain recombines TRBV19 with TRBJ1-1, with a tentative D call TRBD1 (5 bases). Germline-derived CDR1 and CDR2 are LNHDA and SQIVND (reference sequence). V lost 7 bases and J lost 1, with 10 bases in between. CDR3 length: 13 residues.

The V and J genes are TRBV27 and TRBJ1-6, with TRBD1 matching 7 bases. CDR3 size: 14 residues. Germline CDR1 and CDR2: MNHEY and SMNVEV (reference sequence). The junction had 3 bases not matched to a gene; V was cut back by 4 bases and J by 6 bases. CDR3 in amino acids: CASSSQGPNSPLHF. The CDR3 DNA reads TGTGCCAGCAGTTCACAGGGGCCTAATTCACCCCTCCACTTT.

This chain links TRBV29-1 with TRBJ1-3; D is perhaps TRBD1 (6 bases). The CDR3 is 14 amino acids. Germline V gene data show CDR1 as SQVTM and CDR2 as ANQGSEA. V was trimmed by 6 bases and J by 0 bases, leaving 12 bases between them. The CDR3 spells CSVWGHLSGNTIYF. In DNA form, the CDR3 reads TGCAGCGTATGGGGACACCTCTCTGGAAACACCATATATTTT.

CDR3 protein: CASRGLAGGYEQYF. The CDR3 DNA reads as TGTGCCAGCAGGGGACTAGCGGGAGGCTACGAGCAGTACTTC. The rearrangement links TRBV27 to TRBJ2-7; 15 bases agree with TRBD2. V was clipped by 6 bases and J by 3 bases; unmatched bases: 0. Germline lookup yields CDR1 MNHEY and CDR2 SMNVEV (reference sequence). This CDR3 is built from 14 residues.

V gene TRBV27 combines with J gene TRBJ1-1; a possible D gene is TRBD1 (5 bases). CDR3 size: 15 residues. V was trimmed by 1 base and J by 0 bases, leaving 9 bases between them. Germline-derived CDR1 and CDR2 are MNHEY and SMNVEV (reference sequence). The CDR3 bases are TGTGCCAGCAGTTTATTCTTGGGGCTGAACACTGAAGCTTTCTTT. It encodes CASSLFLGLNTEAFF.

V usage is TRBV29-1 and J usage is TRBJ2-1; a possible D gene is TRBD2 (6 bases). Trimming pared 2 bases from V and 12 bases from J, leaving 8 bases between. The CDR3 runs to 10 residues. Germline V gives CDR1 SQVTM, CDR2 ANQGSEA. The CDR3 region has the DNA TGCAGCGTTGAACGGGACTTGCAGTTCTTC. Translating it yields CSVERDLQFF.

The chain joins TRBV5-5 to TRBJ2-7; D perhaps matches TRBD1 (5 bases). V lost 5 bases and J lost 7, with 16 bases in between. The germline gives CDR1 SGHKS, CDR2 YYEKEE (reference sequence). CDR3 size: 13 residues. This CDR3 is CASRGPQNMEQYF. For the CDR3, the DNA is TGTGCCAGCAGGGGGCCACAAAATATGGAGCAGTACTTC.

This chain connects TRBV4-3 to TRBJ1-2; 10 nucleotides agree with TRBD1. From germline, CDR1 is LGHNA and CDR2 YSLEER. The CDR3 has 14 residues. The V segment lost 3 bases and the J segment 8 bases; nucleotides outside the gene matches: 6. CDR3 residues: CASSHPGQGGGYTF. The CDR3 coding sequence is TGCGCCAGCAGCCACCCTGGACAGGGGGGCGGCTACACCTTC.

This sequence joins TRBV28 and TRBJ2-3, with TRBD1 matching over 8 bases. CDR3 length equals 15 residues. CDR1 and CDR2 from the germline V gene are MDHEN and SYDVKM. V gave up 6 bases and J gave up 3 bases; unmatched junction bases: 8. The CDR3 loop is CASRTPGQATDTQYF. Here the CDR3 DNA reads TGTGCCAGCAGGACTCCGGGACAGGCGACAGATACGCAGTATTTT.

The chain joins TRBV7-9 to TRBJ2-3; 14 nucleotides align to TRBD2. Per germline, CDR1 SEHNR and CDR2 FQNEAQ (reference sequence). CDR3 size: 18 residues. V trimming: 3 bases; J trimming: 2 bases; junction bases outside the gene matches: 7. The CDR3 here is CASSLGLAGARHTDTQYF. The CDR3 coding sequence is TGTGCCAGCAGCTTGGGACTAGCGGGAGCAAGGCACACAGATACGCAGTATTTT.

The V and J genes are TRBV5-4 and TRBJ1-1; 7 bases fit TRBD1. With V trimmed by 3 bases and J by 1 base, 12 bases remained unmatched. Germline V gene data show CDR1 as SGHNT and CDR2 as YYREEE (reference sequence). The CDR3 is 17 residues long. The DNA for the CDR3 is TGTGCCAGCAGCTCTGGAGGGACAGTTCTGGGGAACACTGAAGCTTTCTTT. It encodes CASSSGGTVLGNTEAFF. The full variable domain, with the rest looked up from reference TRBV5-4 and TRBJ1-1, is ETGVTQSPTHLIKTRGQQVTLRCSSQSGHNTVSWYQQALGQGPQFIFQYYREEENGRGNFPPRFSGLQFPNYSSELNVNALELDDSALYLCASSSGGTVLGNTEAFFGQGTRLTVV.

The chain joins TRBV7-9 to TRBJ2-3, with TRBD1 identical over 8 bases. Trimming removed 4 bases from V and 0 bases from J; junction bases left unmatched: 6. Germline CDR1 is SEHNR and CDR2 is FQNEAQ (reference sequence). The CDR3 is 16 amino acids. The CDR3 DNA reads TGTGCCAGCAGCTACCAGGGGGCCGCTAGCACAGATACGCAGTATTTT. Its protein product is CASSYQGAASTDTQYF.

The chain carries TRBV2 and TRBJ2-7, with 7 bases identical to TRBD1. V shed 6 bases, J shed 3 bases, and the junction held 17 bases outside the gene matches. The germline CDR1 and CDR2 sequences are SNHLY and FYNNEI. CDR3 length: 17 residues. In nucleotides, the CDR3 is TGTGCCAGCAGGGAAACACACGGGACAGCCCTATTCTACGAGCAGTACTTC. Amino acid sequence: CASRETHGTALFYEQYF.

The chain carries TRBV28 and TRBJ2-6, with D uncertain. The CDR3 consists of 16 residues. In germline, CDR1 is MDHEN, CDR2 SYDVKM. Trimming cost V 2 bases and J 2 bases, with 10 bases left between them. This CDR3 is CASSLPGTTGANVLTF. In DNA form, the CDR3 reads TGTGCCAGCAGTTTACCGGGTACGACTGGGGCCAACGTCCTGACTTTC.

A word on this clone: The same CDR3 is also encoded by other DNA sequences in this sample. The genes are TRBV4-1 and TRBJ1-3, with D tentatively TRBD1 (5 bases). Trimming stripped 0 bases from V and 0 bases from J, with 9 bases between. CDR1 and CDR2 from the germline V gene are MGHRA and YSYEKL. This CDR3 is built from 16 residues. CDR3 nucleotides: TGCGCCAGCAGCCAAGATTTGGGGGTCTCTGGAAACACCATATATTTT. This gives the protein CASSQDLGVSGNTIYF.

The CDR3 spells CASSSPVDRGSVDTEAFF. The CDR3 bases are TGTGCCAGCAGCTCCCCGGTTGACAGGGGGTCCGTGGACACTGAAGCTTTCTTT. The J gene is TRBJ1-1, the V gene TRBV7-9; the match to TRBD1 covers 9 bases. The CDR3 totals 18 residues. CDR1 and CDR2 (germline): SEHNR, FQNEAQ (reference sequence). J was trimmed by 3 bases and V by 4 bases; bases with no gene match: 15.

CDR3 nucleotides: TGCAGCGTGTGGACAGGGGGCCCTAACTATGGCTACACCTTC. The encoded protein is CSVWTGGPNYGYTF. This sequence joins TRBV29-1 and TRBJ1-2, with TRBD1 matching over 11 bases. CDR1 is SQVTM, CDR2 ANQGSEA, per germline. This CDR3 has 14 residues. V lost 6 bases, J lost 0 bases, and 3 bases stayed unmatched.

CDR3 coding DNA: TGTGCCAGCAGCCCCTATGGGGCAGGGGGCTCGGACGAGCAGTACTTC. As protein: CASSPYGAGGSDEQYF. The chain links TRBV9 to TRBJ2-7, with TRBD1 matching over 8 bases. Germline CDR1 and CDR2: SGDLS and YYNGEE. V shed 4 bases, J shed 5 bases, and the junction held 14 bases outside the gene matches. CDR3 size: 16 residues.

This clone was observed once. The CDR3 sequence is CASSQDFLGQPQHF. CDR3 sequence (DNA): TGCGCCAGCAGCCAAGATTTTTTAGGTCAGCCCCAGCATTTT. V usage is TRBV4-1 and J usage is TRBJ1-5; D remains unclear. V dropped 0 bases and J dropped 6 bases, with 9 bases sitting between them. CDR1 and CDR2 (germline): MGHRA, YSYEKL. There are 14 residues in the CDR3.

V usage is TRBV29-1 and J usage is TRBJ2-2; no reliable D call. Germline V gene sequence: CDR1 SQVTM, CDR2 ANQGSEA. Trimming shortened V by 5 bases and J by 2 bases, and 9 bases separated the two germline ends. This CDR3 spans 13 amino acids. CDR3 residues: CSVWQVNTGELFF. CDR3 DNA sequence: TGCAGCGTTTGGCAGGTTAACACCGGGGAGCTGTTTTTT.

This sequence joins TRBV19 and TRBJ2-3; 9 bases map to TRBD1. The CDR3 consists of 15 residues. CDR1 and CDR2 (germline): LNHDA, SQIVND (reference sequence). The ends lost 4 bases at V and 4 bases at J; junction bases unmatched: 6. Here the CDR3 reads CASSNTGGSADTQYF. The CDR3 DNA sequence: TGTGCCAGTAGTAACACAGGGGGCAGCGCAGATACGCAGTATTTT.

The genes are TRBV5-5 and TRBJ2-7, with D unresolved. The V gene lost 0 bases and the J gene lost 3 bases, with 10 bases spanning the gap. The germline V gene encodes CDR1 SGHKS and CDR2 YYEKEE (reference sequence). The CDR3 is 14 residues long. The CDR3 coding sequence is TGTGCCAGCAGCTTGGGGAACCCTTTCTACGAGCAGTACTTC. Protein: CASSLGNPFYEQYF.

The genes are TRBV18 and TRBJ2-5, with 14 bases fitting TRBD2. After removal of 5 bases from V and 7 bases from J, the junction contained 9 bases not matched to a gene. Germline CDR1 reads KGHSH; CDR2 reads LQKENI. The CDR3 covers 16 residues. The CDR3 DNA follows: TGTGCCAGCTCAGCCGGGACTAGCGGGAGTTCGGGGACCCAGTACTTC. Amino acids: CASSAGTSGSSGTQYF.

V is TRBV4-3 and J is TRBJ2-1; 8 nucleotides match TRBD2. The V and J ends lost 7 bases and 8 bases, in that order; junction bases with no gene match: 19. CDR1 and CDR2 from the germline V gene are LGHNA and YSLEER. The CDR3 runs 17 residues. In DNA form, the CDR3 reads TGCGCCAGCACTTCCTCCTTGGGGCTAACGGGGGGGGATGAGCAGTTCTTC. It is translated as CASTSSLGLTGGDEQFF.

V and J are TRBV5-1 and TRBJ2-3; no definite D call. The V gene lost 0 bases and the J gene lost 4 bases, with 9 bases spanning the gap. CDR1 and CDR2 from the germline V gene are SGHRS and YFSETQ. This CDR3 has 14 amino acids. In DNA, the CDR3 is TGCGCCAGCAGCTTGGAACAGTTTCCAGATACGCAGTATTTT. This gives the protein CASSLEQFPDTQYF.

Only one count was recorded for this clone. The CDR3 DNA reads as TGTGCCAGCAGCTCGGGGTGGTCCTACGAGCAGTACTTC. This encodes CASSSGWSYEQYF. The genes are TRBV7-9 and TRBJ2-7; weak D call: TRBD2 (5 bases). CDR3 length: 13 amino acids. In germline, CDR1 is SEHNR, CDR2 FQNEAQ (reference sequence). The V and J ends lost 4 bases and 1 base respectively, with 8 bases between them.

A single count supports this clone. The rearrangement links TRBV11-2 to TRBJ2-7, with TRBD1 as a possible D gene (6 bases). Trimming stripped 5 bases from V and 1 base from J, with 9 bases between. The length of the CDR3 is 13 residues. Per germline, CDR1 SGHAT and CDR2 FQNNGV. CDR3 region: CASSRDTSYEQYF. For the CDR3, the DNA is TGTGCCAGCAGCCGGGACACGTCCTACGAGCAGTACTTC.